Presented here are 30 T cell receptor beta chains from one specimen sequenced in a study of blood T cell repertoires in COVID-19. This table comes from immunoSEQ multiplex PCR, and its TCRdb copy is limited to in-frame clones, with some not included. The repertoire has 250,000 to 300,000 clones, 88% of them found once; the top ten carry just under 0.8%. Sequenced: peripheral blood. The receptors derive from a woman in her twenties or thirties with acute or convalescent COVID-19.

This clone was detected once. CDR3 sequence reads: CASSQVVGLAGVFQETQYF. The CDR3 nucleotides read TGTGCCAGCAGCCAAGTGGTGGGACTAGCGGGAGTCTTCCAAGAGACCCAGTACTTC. The chain has TRBV14 and TRBJ2-5; 14 bases are shared with TRBD2. Germline V gives CDR1 SGHDN, CDR2 FVKESK. V gave up 1 base and J gave up 1 base; unmatched junction bases: 8. The CDR3 runs to 19 residues.

In DNA, the CDR3 is TGTGCCAGCAGCGAATACTCTAGCCGCTCCTACAATGAGCAGTTCTTC. Translated, it gives CASSEYSSRSYNEQFF. This chain connects TRBV9 to TRBJ2-1; D possibly corresponds to TRBD2 (5 bases). This CDR3 spans 16 amino acids. The V and J ends lost 3 bases and 0 bases respectively, with 13 bases between them. In germline, CDR1 is SGDLS, CDR2 YYNGEE.

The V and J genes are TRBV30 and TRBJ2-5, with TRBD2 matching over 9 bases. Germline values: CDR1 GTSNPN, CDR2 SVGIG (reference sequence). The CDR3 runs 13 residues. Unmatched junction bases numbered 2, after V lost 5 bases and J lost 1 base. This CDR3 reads CAWSSGTQETQYF. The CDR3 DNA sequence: TGTGCCTGGTCTAGCGGGACCCAAGAGACCCAGTACTTC.

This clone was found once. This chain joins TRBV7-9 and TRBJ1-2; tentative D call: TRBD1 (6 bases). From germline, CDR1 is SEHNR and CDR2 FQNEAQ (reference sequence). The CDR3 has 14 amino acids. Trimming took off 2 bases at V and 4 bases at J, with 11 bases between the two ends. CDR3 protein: CASSLSRGTYGYTF. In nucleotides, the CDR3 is TGTGCCAGCAGCTTATCAAGGGGGACCTATGGCTACACCTTC.

The CDR3 nucleotides read TGTGCCAGCAGCCCCACTAGCGGGAACCACAATGAGCAGTTCTTC. Translated: CASSPTSGNHNEQFF. The chain joins TRBV6-2 or TRBV6-3 to TRBJ2-1; 10 bases match TRBD2. The CDR3 has 15 residues. Trimming took 6 bases from V and 5 from J; bases not matched to a gene: 7. Germline-derived CDR1 and CDR2 are MNHEY and SVGEGT.

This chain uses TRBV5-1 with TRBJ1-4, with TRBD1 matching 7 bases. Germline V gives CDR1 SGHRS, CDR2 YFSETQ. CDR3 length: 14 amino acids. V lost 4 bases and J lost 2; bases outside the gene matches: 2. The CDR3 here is CASSKGATNEKLFF. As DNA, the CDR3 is TGCGCCAGCAGCAAGGGGGCGACTAATGAAAAACTGTTTTTT. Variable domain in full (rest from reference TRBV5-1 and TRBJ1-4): KAGVTQTPRYLIKTRGQQVTLSCSPISGHRSVSWYQQTPGQGLQFLFEYFSETQRNKGNFPGRFSGRQFSNSRSEMNVSTLELGDSALYLCASSKGATNEKLFFGSGTQLSVL.

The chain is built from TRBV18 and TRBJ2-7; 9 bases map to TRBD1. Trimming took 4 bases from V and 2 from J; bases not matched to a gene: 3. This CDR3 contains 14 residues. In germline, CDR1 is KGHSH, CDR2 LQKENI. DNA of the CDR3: TGTGCCAGCTCACGGACAGGGGCCCCCTACGAGCAGTACTTC. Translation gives CASSRTGAPYEQYF.

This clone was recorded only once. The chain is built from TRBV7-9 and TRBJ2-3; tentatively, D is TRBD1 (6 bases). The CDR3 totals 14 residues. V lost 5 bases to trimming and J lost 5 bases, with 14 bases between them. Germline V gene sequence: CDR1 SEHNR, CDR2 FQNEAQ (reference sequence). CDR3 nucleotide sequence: TGTGCCAGCAGCGGGACACCCCGGGGAGATACGCAGTATTTT. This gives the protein CASSGTPRGDTQYF.

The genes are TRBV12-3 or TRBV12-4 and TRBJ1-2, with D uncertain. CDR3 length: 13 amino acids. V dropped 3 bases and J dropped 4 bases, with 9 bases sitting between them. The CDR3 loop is CASSFEVGYGYTF. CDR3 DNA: TGTGCCAGCAGTTTTGAGGTTGGCTATGGCTACACCTTC.

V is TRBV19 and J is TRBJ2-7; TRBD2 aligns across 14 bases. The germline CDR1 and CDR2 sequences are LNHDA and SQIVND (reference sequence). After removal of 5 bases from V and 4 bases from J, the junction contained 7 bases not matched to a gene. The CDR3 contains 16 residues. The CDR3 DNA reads TGTGCCAGTAGTTCTAGCGGGACTAGCGGGAGTTACGAGCAGTACTTC. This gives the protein CASSSSGTSGSYEQYF.

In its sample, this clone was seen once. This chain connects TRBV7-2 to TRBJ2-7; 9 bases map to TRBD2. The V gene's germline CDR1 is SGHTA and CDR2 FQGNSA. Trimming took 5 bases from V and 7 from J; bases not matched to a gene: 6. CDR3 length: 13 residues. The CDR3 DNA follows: TGTGCCAGCAGCCCCCTAGCGGGAACTGAGCAGTACTTC. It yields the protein CASSPLAGTEQYF. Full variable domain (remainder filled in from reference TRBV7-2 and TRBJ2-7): GAGVSQSPSNKVTEKGKDVELRCDPISGHTALYWYRQSLGQGLEFLIYFQGNSAPDKSGLPSDRFSAERTGGSVSTLTIQRTQQEDSAVYLCASSPLAGTEQYFGPGTRLTVT.

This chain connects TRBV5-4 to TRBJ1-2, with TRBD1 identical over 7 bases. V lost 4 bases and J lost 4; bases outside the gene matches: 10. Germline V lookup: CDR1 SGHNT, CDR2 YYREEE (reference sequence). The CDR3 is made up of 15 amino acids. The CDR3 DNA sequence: TGTGCCAGCAGCCCCGGTCGGGGACAGATCTATGGCTACACCTTC. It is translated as CASSPGRGQIYGYTF.

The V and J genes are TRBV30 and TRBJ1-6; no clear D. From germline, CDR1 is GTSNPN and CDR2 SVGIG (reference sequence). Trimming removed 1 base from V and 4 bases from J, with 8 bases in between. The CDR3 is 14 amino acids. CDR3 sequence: CAWSAGLYNSPLHF. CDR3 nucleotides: TGTGCCTGGAGTGCAGGACTATATAATTCACCCCTCCACTTT.

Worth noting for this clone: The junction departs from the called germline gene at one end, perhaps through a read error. The CDR3 sequence: CASSALAGVGLTHNEQFF. The DNA of the CDR3 is TGTGCCAGTAGTGCTCTAGCGGGAGTAGGTCTCACCCACAATGAGCAGTTCTTC. The chain recombines TRBV6-1 with TRBJ2-1, with 10 bases that match TRBD2. The CDR3 is made up of 18 amino acids. Germline V CDR1 and CDR2: MNHNS, SASEGT.

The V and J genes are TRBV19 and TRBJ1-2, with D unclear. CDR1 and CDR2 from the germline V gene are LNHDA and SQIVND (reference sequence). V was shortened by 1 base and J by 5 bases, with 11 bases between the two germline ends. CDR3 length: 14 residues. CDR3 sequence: CASSIVSAGYGYTF. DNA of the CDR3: TGTGCCAGTAGTATAGTGTCGGCCGGGTATGGCTACACCTTC.

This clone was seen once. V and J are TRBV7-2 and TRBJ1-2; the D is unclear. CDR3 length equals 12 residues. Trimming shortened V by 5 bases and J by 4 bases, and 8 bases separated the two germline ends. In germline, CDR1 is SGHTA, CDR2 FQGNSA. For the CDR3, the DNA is TGTGCCAGCAGCATGATGGCCTATGGCTACACCTTC. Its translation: CASSMMAYGYTF.

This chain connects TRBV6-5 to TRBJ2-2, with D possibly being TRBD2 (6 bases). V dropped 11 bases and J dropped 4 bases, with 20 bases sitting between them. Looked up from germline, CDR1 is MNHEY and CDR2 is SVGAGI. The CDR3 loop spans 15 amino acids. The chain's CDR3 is CAPIWGVLGTGELFF. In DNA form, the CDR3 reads TGTGCCCCCATCTGGGGGGTATTAGGCACCGGGGAGCTGTTTTTT.

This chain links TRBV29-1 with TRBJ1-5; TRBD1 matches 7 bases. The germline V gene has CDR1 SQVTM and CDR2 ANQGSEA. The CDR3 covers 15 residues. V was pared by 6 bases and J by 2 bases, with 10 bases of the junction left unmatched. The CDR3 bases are TGCAGCGTGGTTGACACAGGGGCTGGCAATCAGCCCCAGCATTTT. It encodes CSVVDTGAGNQPQHF.

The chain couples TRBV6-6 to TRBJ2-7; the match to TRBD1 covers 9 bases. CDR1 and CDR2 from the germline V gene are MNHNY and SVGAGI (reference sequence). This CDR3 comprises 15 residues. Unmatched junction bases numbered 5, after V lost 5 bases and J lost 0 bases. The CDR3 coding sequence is TGTGCCAGCAGTGCGGACAGGGGATCCTCCTACGAGCAGTACTTC. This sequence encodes CASSADRGSSYEQYF.

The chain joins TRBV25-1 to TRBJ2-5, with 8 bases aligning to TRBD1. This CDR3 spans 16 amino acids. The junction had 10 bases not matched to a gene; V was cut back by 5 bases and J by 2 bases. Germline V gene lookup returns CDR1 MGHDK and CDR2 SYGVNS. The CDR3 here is CASSRGTGGPQETQYF. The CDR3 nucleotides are TGTGCCAGCAGTAGAGGGACAGGTGGGCCTCAAGAGACCCAGTACTTC. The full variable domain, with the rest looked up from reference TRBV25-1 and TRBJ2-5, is EADIYQTPRYLVIGTGKKITLECSQTMGHDKMYWYQQDPGMELHLIHYSYGVNSTEKGDLSSESTVSRIRTEHFPLTLESARPSHTSQYLCASSRGTGGPQETQYFGPGTRLLVL.

DNA of the CDR3: TGTGCCAGTAAACCCCTCGACAGGGCCAATCAGCCCCAGCATTTT. Encoded protein: CASKPLDRANQPQHF. V and J are TRBV19 and TRBJ1-5; TRBD1 aligns across 7 bases. This CDR3 region has 15 residues. Trimming at V came to 7 bases and at J to 3 bases, leaving 9 bases not matched to a gene. CDR1 LNHDA and CDR2 SQIVND come from the germline V gene (reference sequence).

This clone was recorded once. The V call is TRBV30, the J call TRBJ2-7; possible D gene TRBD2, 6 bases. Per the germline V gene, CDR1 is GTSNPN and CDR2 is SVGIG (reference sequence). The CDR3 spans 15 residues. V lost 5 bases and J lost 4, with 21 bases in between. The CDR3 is CAWESGTGGRYEQYF. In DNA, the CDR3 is TGTGCCTGGGAGTCCGGGACTGGAGGTAGATACGAGCAGTACTTC. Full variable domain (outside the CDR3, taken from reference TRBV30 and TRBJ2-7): SQTIHQWPATLVQPVGSPLSLECTVEGTSNPNLYWYRQAAGRGLQLLFYSVGIGQISSEVPQNLSASRPQDRQFILSSKKLLLSDSGFYLCAWESGTGGRYEQYFGPGTRLTVT.

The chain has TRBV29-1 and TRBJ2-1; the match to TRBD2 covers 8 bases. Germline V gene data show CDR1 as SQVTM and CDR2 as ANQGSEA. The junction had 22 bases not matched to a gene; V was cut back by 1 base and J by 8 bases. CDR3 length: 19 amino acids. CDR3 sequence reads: CSVEGEGRQAGDYLYEQFF. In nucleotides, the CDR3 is TGCAGCGTTGAAGGAGAGGGCAGGCAAGCGGGAGATTATTTATATGAGCAGTTCTTC.

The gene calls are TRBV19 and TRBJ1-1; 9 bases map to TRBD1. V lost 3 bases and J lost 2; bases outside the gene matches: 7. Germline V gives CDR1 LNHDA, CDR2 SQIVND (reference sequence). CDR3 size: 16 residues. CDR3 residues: CASSIPMTGGNTEAFF. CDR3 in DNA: TGTGCCAGTAGTATCCCAATGACAGGGGGAAACACTGAAGCTTTCTTT.

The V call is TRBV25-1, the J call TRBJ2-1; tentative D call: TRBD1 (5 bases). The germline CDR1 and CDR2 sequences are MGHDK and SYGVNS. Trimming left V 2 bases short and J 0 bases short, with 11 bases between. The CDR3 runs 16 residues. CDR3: CASSEPGPGSYNEQFF. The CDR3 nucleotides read TGTGCCAGCAGTGAACCAGGGCCAGGCTCCTACAATGAGCAGTTCTTC.

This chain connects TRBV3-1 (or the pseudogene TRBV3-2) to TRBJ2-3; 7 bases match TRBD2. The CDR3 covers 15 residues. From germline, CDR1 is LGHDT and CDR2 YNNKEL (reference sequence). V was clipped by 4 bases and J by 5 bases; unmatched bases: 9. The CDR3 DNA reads TGTGCCAGCAGCCTGGGAGGGACCCCGATAGATACGCAGTATTTT. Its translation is CASSLGGTPIDTQYF.

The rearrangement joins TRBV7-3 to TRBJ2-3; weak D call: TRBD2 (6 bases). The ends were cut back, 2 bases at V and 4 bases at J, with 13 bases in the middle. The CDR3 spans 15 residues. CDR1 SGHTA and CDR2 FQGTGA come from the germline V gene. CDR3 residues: CASSLESSGSDTQYF. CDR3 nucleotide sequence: TGTGCCAGCAGCTTAGAAAGTAGCGGTTCAGATACGCAGTATTTT.

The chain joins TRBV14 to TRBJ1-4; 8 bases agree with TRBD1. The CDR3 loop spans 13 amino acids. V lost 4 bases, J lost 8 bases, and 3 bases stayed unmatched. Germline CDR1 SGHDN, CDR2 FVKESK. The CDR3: CASSLGQGEKLFF. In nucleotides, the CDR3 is TGTGCCAGCAGCCTCGGACAGGGAGAAAAACTGTTTTTT.

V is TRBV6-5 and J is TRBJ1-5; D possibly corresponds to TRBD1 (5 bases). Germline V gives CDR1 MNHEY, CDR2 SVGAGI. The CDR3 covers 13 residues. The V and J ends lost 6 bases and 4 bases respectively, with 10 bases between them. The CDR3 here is CASSTQGNQPQHF. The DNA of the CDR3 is TGTGCCAGCAGCACCCAGGGAAATCAGCCCCAGCATTTT.

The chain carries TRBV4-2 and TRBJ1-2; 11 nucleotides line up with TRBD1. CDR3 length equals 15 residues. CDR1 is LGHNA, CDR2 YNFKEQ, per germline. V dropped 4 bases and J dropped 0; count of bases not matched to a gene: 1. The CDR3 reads CASSRTGGSNYGYTF. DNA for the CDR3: TGTGCCAGCAGCCGGACAGGGGGCTCTAACTATGGCTACACCTTC.